The present T cell receptor beta chain was sequenced within a study of regulatory T cells in long-lasting Graves disease. In regard to this clonotype: What it binds is unknown.

Time point of the sample: newly diagnosed GD, antithyroid drugs for less than 3 months. The TCR library used RNA extracted from PBMCs. V was shortened by 6 bases and J by 4 bases, with 17 bases between the two germline ends. The CDR3 is 15 amino acids. Per the germline V gene, CDR1 is MNHNS and CDR2 is SASEGT. Findings and limits, study-wide: New patients shared around 920 public clonotypes, fewer than the 2,500 to 3,000 shared by persistent patients.

Library construction for TCR beta used iRepertoire HTBI primers and Arm-PCR of CDR3 regions. TCRdb re-derived calls from the multiplex PCR reads in MiXCR, one entry per CDR3 protein. The data hold roughly 520,000 distinct CDR3 sequences, with more than 10% observed a single time. This sample was also put to use in a study of T cells in Graves' hyperthyroidism and ophthalmopathy.

The receptor comes from a woman between 25 and 40 years old with Graves disease. The chain couples TRBV6-1 to TRBJ2-3, with D tentatively TRBD2 (6 bases). Sequences were derived from peripheral blood mononuclear cells (PBMCs), sampled at new diagnosis, from a patient treated with antithyroid drugs. The CDR3 DNA reads TGTGCCAGCAGCGATGGGTCCGGGAGCGCAGATACGCAGTATTTT. This sequence encodes CASSDGSGSADTQYF.